Detailed here is one T cell receptor (beta chain). V shed 6 bases, J shed 5 bases, and the junction held 5 bases outside the gene matches. The germline V gene encodes CDR1 MNHNY and CDR2 SVGAGI (reference sequence). CDR3 length: 13 amino acids. Sequenced by immunoSEQ multiplex PCR; TCRdb stores in-frame clones only, minus some. The profile shows roughly 190,000 clones, approximately 90% of them singletons. The sample is drawn from a study of blood T cell repertoires in COVID-19. Across the study: COVID-19 samples collected from the United States, Italy and Spain covered acute and convalescent phases.

Everyone who took part was roughly 18 to 89 years old, and they came from about 23 US areas. Cohort placement rested on clinical history that participants reported themselves. Material for sequencing was PBMCs or T cells enriched from blood (not recorded which). The chain is built from TRBV6-6 and TRBJ2-5, with 8 nucleotides matching TRBD1. The clonotype originates from a woman in her thirties or forties in a cohort exposed to, infected with or recovered from COVID-19 (not recorded which). The CDR3 DNA follows: TGTGCCAGCAGCTGGACAGGGCGCGAGACCCAGTACTTC. Translating gives CASSWTGRETQYF.